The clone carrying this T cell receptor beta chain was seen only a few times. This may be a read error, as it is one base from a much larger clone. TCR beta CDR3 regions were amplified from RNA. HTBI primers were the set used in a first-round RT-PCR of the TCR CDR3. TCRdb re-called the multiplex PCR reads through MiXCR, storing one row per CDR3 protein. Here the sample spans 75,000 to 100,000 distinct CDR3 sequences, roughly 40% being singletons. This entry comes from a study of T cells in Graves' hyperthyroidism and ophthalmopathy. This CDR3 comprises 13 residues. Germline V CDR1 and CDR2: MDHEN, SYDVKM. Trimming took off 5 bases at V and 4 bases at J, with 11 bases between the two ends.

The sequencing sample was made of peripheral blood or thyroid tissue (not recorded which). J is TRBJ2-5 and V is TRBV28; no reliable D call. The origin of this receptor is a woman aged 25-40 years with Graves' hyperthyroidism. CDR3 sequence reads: CASSRDTGETQYF. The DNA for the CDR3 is TGTGCCAGCAGTCGAGACACCGGAGAGACCCAGTACTTC. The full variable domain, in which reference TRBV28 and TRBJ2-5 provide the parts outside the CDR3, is DVKVTQSSRYLVKRTGEKVFLECVQDMDHENMFWYRQDPGLGLRLIYFSYDVKMKEKGDIPEGYSVSREKKERFSLILESASTNQTSMYLCASSRDTGETQYFGPGTRLLVL.